This T cell receptor beta chain was sequenced during a study of PD-1 blockade in classical Hodgkin lymphoma. Study results and limitations: Before treatment, complete responders showed about the same diversity as newly diagnosed patients. While CD8+ TCR diversity did not rise significantly by C4D1, CD4+ TCR diversity did.

Every patient relapsed after autologous stem cell transplantation, and brentuximab vedotin exposure varied. Best responses fell into complete response, partial response or progressive disease. This table comes from immunoSEQ multiplex PCR, and its TCRdb copy is limited to in-frame clones, with some not included. This table has about 98,000 clones, roughly 92% appearing once. A word on this clone: Its antigen remains unidentified.

Germline CDR1 MGHRA, CDR2 YSYEKL. V lost 6 bases, J lost 0 bases, and 14 bases stayed unmatched. This CDR3 contains 18 residues. The clonotype originates from a human donor with classical Hodgkin lymphoma. This chain links TRBV4-1 with TRBJ1-5, with 7 bases fitting TRBD1. The specimen was peripheral blood mononuclear cells (PBMCs), collected at baseline. CDR3 nucleotides: TGCGCCAGCAGTGAAGGGACCCGGGACAGTTATAGCAATCAGCCCCAGCATTTT. Protein product: CASSEGTRDSYSNQPQHF.